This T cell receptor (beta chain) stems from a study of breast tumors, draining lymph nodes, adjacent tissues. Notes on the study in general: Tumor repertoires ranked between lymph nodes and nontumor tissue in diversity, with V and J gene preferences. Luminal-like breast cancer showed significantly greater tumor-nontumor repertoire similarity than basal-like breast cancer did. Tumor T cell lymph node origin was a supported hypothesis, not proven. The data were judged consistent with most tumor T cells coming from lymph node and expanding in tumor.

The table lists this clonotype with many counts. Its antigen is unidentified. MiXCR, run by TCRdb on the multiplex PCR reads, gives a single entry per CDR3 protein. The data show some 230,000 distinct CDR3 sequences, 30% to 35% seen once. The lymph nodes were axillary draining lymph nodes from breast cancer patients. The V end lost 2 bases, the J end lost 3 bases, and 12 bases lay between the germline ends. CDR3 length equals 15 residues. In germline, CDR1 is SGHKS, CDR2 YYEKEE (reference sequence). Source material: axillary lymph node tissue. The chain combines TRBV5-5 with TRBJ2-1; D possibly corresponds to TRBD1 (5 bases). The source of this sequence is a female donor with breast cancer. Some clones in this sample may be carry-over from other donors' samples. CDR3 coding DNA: TGTGCCAGCAGCTTCCGACAGCAGGGCTACAATGAGCAGTTCTTC. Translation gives CASSFRQQGYNEQFF.